Reported below is one TCR beta chain. Other nucleotide sequences in the sample specify the same CDR3. This sample was taken from a study of blood T cell repertoires in COVID-19. About the study: The United States, Italy and Spain provided the acute and convalescent COVID-19 samples. PBMCs, B-cell-depleted T cells, or T cells were the source of the cDNA or gDNA that made up the material.

TCRdb's copy holds only in-frame clones and misses some; the assay was immunoSEQ multiplex PCR. The sample contains 150,000 or so clones, 65% to 90% of which appear only once. Material for sequencing was peripheral blood. This TCR derives from a woman aged 55-69 years with COVID-19, enrolled during active disease.

The CDR3 is CASSLWTGEKLFF. DNA of the CDR3: TGTGCCAGCAGCTTATGGACTGGCGAAAAACTGTTTTTT. The chain carries TRBV5-6 and TRBJ1-4; D uncertain. V lost 2 bases and J 8 bases, leaving 10 bases between the germline ends. CDR3 length: 13 residues. Germline V CDR1 and CDR2: SGHDT, YYEEEE.